The source of this T cell receptor beta chain is a study of response to subunit inactivated influenza vaccine. TCRdb independently ran MiXCR on the RT-PCR reads; one entry per CDR3 protein. The table lists about 170,000 distinct CDR3 sequences, about 12% of them singletons, with roughly 29% in the top ten. This clonotype has a handful of counts. V was clipped by 0 bases and J by 3 bases; unmatched bases: 14. This CDR3 has 20 residues. Germline values: CDR1 LGHDT, CDR2 YNNKEL (reference sequence). These records were also assigned to another study, of T cells expressing NK-cell markers. That work adds: Researchers built TCR beta cDNA using 5'RACE template switching with UMIs. From sorted CD3+CD56+NKG2C+, CD3+CD56+NKG2C- and CD3+CD56-NKG2C+ T cells came the TCR beta repertoires. The sequencing cohort of eight donors included seven HCMV-seropositive individuals and one seronegative individual.

Sequenced material: CD8+ T cells sorted from PBMCs, taken 11 to 12 days after vaccination. This receptor was obtained from a man aged 50 or older who received an inactivated influenza vaccine. The chain is built from TRBV3-1 and TRBJ2-2; TRBD2 agrees at 9 bases. The CDR3: CASSQDLAGGPRFHTGELFF. CDR3 DNA sequence: TGTGCCAGCAGCCAAGATTTGGCGGGGGGGCCCCGTTTTCACACCGGGGAGCTGTTTTTT.